This paragraph covers one TCR beta chain sequence. These data come from a study of blood T cell repertoires in COVID-19. Study context: The study drew acute and convalescent COVID-19 samples from the United States, Italy and Spain. T cells, B-cell-depleted T cells, or PBMCs supplied cDNA or gDNA.

In the original workflow: Cell counts per sample came from amplifying reference gene primers. This table comes from immunoSEQ multiplex PCR, and its TCRdb copy is limited to in-frame clones, with some not included. The D gene and trimming were derived from the DNA, and the V and J assignments and clone size from that table. The sample holds 250,000 to 350,000 clones, about 80% seen once. CDR1 GTSNPN and CDR2 SVGIG come from the germline V gene (reference sequence). V was shortened by 3 bases and J by 5 bases, with 13 bases between the two germline ends. The CDR3 has 13 amino acids. Patients of the Seattle cohort, enrolled during active infection, were followed longitudinally.

The rearrangement joins TRBV30 to TRBJ2-5; TRBD1 might be the D (5 bases). The clonotype comes from a person aged 70 to 85 with COVID-19, enrolled during active disease. The sequencing sample was made of peripheral blood. The CDR3: CAWRVGVVETQYF. DNA for the CDR3: TGTGCCTGGAGGGTAGGGGTCGTGGAGACCCAGTACTTC.